This T cell receptor (beta chain) was sequenced in a study of T cells after posttransplantation cyclophosphamide (TCRdb year 2016). About the study as a whole: The study tracked T cell repertoire reconstitution by TRB sequencing after myeloablative bone marrow transplantation using posttransplantation cyclophosphamide as GVHD prophylaxis. Samples from around 40 PTCy-treated patients and approximately 16 related bone marrow donors of those patients were subjected to antigen receptor sequencing. Blood from all 35 or so PTCy patients with 1-year posttransplant specimens was subjected to TRB sequencing. TRB sequencing was also done on up to about 3 additional blood samples from 2 to 5.2 years after transplant in 3 patients, and on pretransplant blood from 4 patients. Because TRA and TRB clonality correlated tightly in about ten samples, the subsequent TCR analyses were limited to TRB only. Public TRB sequences were compared against a database of over 3,000 sequences linked to responses to pathogens, tumor antigens, self-antigens and alloantigens.

Findings and caveats that apply to the study as a whole: Across around 48 patients, recipient CMV seropositivity and CMV reactivation were highly associated with TRB clonality; PTCy diversity was similar to CNI/methotrexate controls. At 1-2 months, donor-recipient similarity was low but rose over the first year, and the later blood repertoires were often dominated by donor CD8+ memory clones. The TRB repertoires of T cells infiltrating skin or GI tract showed only limited overlap with the TRB repertoires of T cells in blood.

Genomic DNA was the input for TRB sequencing, which was run either with the immunoSEQ assay at survey resolution or with the hsTCRB kit. On the study's bioinformatics: The immunoSEQ software handled initial read processing, and the LymphoSeq R package was used for repertoire analyses. Clonality was calculated as 1 minus normalized Shannon entropy, and the Gini coefficient was also calculated for each TRB dataset. To infer phenotypes in unsorted samples, TRB sequences from sorted subsets of the recipient or donor were mapped onto the unsorted samples of the same recipient. TCRdb provides this immuneACCESS table in a form limited to in-frame rearrangements. Some clones are lacking; in checked studies, under half of them reflect an unresolved V gene, and why the rest are absent is not known. V, J and clone size are taken as reported in that table, and D and trimming were inferred from the DNA itself. The sample includes some 4,000 clones, with roughly 77% observed a single time. Of the sample, 56% falls within the top ten clones.

The control group consisted of around 10 patients who received myeloablative marrow transplants with methotrexate plus a calcineurin inhibitor and who were sampled 1 year after transplant. Peripheral blood and bone marrow mononuclear cells were isolated by Ficoll-Hypaque density centrifugation and cryopreserved. From the germline V gene, CDR1 is SGHRS and CDR2 is YFSETQ. The CDR3, cysteine through phenylalanine, is 15 amino acids long. Only the CDR3 portion is preserved as DNA: 45 bases, with reading frame beginning at the first base. Trimming at the junction amounts to 4 bases on V and 0 bases on J, and the germline ends lie 12 bases apart. About this clone itself: The antigen it recognizes is unknown. Per-base quality was not reported, and no clone a single base away is much larger than it.

The source of this sequence is a female patient aged 45 to 65 who received an allogeneic stem cell transplant from an unrelated donor, was CMV-positive, and had acute and chronic GVHD. Some T cells may have been brought in with the graft after a transplant. The sequence is built from TRBV5-1 and TRBJ2-3; D gene: possibly TRBD1, on 6 matching bases. This specimen consisted of PBMCs, obtained after allogeneic stem cell transplant with calcineurin inhibitor and methotrexate. The nucleotide sequence reads as follows: TGCGCCAGCAGCGGATGGACAGCTAGCACAGATACGCAGTATTTT. This encodes CASSGWTASTDTQYF. Beyond the CDR3, the reference TRBV5-1 and TRBJ2-3 genes provide the residues; the full variable domain reads: KAGVTQTPRYLIKTRGQQVTLSCSPISGHRSVSWYQQTPGQGLQFLFEYFSETQRNKGNFPGRFSGRQFSNSRSEMNVSTLELGDSALYLCASSGWTASTDTQYFGPGTRLTVL.